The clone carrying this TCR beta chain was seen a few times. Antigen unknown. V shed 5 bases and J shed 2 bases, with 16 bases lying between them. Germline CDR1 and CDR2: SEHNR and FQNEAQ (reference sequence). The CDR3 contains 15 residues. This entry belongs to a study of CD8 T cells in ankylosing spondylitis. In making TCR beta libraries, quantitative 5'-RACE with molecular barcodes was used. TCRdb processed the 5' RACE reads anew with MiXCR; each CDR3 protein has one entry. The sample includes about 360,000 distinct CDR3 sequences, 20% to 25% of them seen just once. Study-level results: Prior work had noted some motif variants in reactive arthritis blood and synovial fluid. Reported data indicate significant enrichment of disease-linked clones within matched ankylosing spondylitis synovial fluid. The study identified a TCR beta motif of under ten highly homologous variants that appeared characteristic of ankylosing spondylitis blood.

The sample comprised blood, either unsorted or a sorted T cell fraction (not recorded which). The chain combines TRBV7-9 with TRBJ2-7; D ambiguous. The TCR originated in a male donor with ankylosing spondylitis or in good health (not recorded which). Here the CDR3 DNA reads TGTGCCAGCAGCGACGGGCACTGGGATCCCTACGAGCAGTACTTC. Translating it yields CASSDGHWDPYEQYF.